This TCR beta chain was sequenced in a study of cytomegalovirus exposure and HLA in healthy donors. Regarding the study as a whole: HLA allele associations emerged for about 18,000 TCR beta sequences in a later analysis, at 0.05 false discovery rate. In a later analysis, compared with equally common non-associated chains, HLA-associated beta chains were more expanded.

The PCR ran on 60 Vbeta and 13 Jbeta primers. Some clones are missing from TCRdb's copy, which holds only in-frame ones; the method was immunoSEQ multiplex PCR. Of approximately 150,000 clones in the sample, approximately 80% are singletons; the top ten hold roughly 9.9%. With respect to this clone: The target antigen is unknown.

V lost 1 base to trimming and J lost 0 bases; unmatched junction nucleotides: 3. The CDR3 loop spans 15 amino acids. Germline CDR1 is LNHNV and CDR2 is YYDKDF (reference sequence). The chain carries TRBV15 and TRBJ2-7; 7 positions match TRBD2. This TCR came from a woman aged 55-69 years in good health and CMV-seropositive. The sample was PBMCs. The CDR3 coding sequence is TGTGCCACCAGCAGAGGAGCGGGAAGCTCCTACGAGCAGTACTTC. It translates to CATSRGAGSSYEQYF.